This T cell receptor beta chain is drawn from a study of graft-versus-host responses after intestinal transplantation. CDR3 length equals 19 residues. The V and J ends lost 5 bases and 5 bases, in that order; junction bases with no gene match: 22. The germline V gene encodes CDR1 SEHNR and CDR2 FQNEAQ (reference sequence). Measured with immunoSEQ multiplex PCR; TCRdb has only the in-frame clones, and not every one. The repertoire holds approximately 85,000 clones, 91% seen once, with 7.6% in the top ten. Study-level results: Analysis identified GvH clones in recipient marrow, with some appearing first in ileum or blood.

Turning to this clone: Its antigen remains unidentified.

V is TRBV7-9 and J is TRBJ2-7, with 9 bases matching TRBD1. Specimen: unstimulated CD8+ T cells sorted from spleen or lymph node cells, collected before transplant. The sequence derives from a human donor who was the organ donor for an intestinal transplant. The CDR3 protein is CASSPGQGPLGGRADEQYF. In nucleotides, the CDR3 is TGTGCCAGCAGCCCCGGACAGGGGCCACTGGGGGGGAGGGCCGACGAGCAGTACTTC.